A selection of T cell receptor beta chains follows, all from one sample in a study of T cell responses to AZD1222 COVID-19 vaccine. The table came from immunoSEQ multiplex PCR; TCRdb's copy has only in-frame clones and leaves some out. The sample carries 150,000 to 200,000 clones, 75% to 90% recorded once. Material: peripheral blood, obtained on day 0 of AZD1222 vaccination. The receptors were gathered from an adult in good health. The conserved cysteine and the conserved F or W are not part of the CDR3 here. Each record gives: CDR3 length, J gene, V gene, D gene, CDR3 protein. A D gene is named only where the DNA matches it firmly.

>15|TRBJ2-7|TRBV5-1|TRBD2
ASSSLGLAGVPYEQY
>13|TRBJ2-1|TRBV27|TRBD2
ASSLWLAGENEQF
>9|TRBJ1-5|TRBV20-1|NA
SAPLRGPQH
>11|TRBJ1-2|TRBV7-9|TRBD1
ASSPDRVGGYT
>11|TRBJ2-7|TRBV5-6|NA
ASSQPDLYEQY
>13|TRBJ1-1|TRBV10-1|TRBD1
ASSESRTGITEAF
>13|TRBJ2-7|TRBV7-8|TRBD2
ASSLVAGRLHEQY
>11|TRBJ2-7|TRBV7-9|NA
ASSPFATSQQY
>12|TRBJ2-7|TRBV18|NA
ASSPGLAAYEQY
>11|TRBJ1-1|TRBV18|TRBD1
ASSPNRGGEAF
>11|TRBJ2-3|TRBV15|NA
ATSIPSTDTQY
>15|TRBJ2-6|TRBV3-1/TRBV3-2|NA
ASSPQGSSGGANVLT
>11|TRBJ1-1|TRBV28|TRBD1
ASPGQGHTEAF
>12|TRBJ2-5|TRBV5-1|NA
ASSLSAGRETQY
>12|TRBJ1-2|TRBV5-4|NA
AAPGPPPNYGYT
>17|TRBJ2-7|TRBV5-1|TRBD2
ASSLRLAGPSNIGYEQY